This T cell receptor beta chain was sequenced for a study of shared clonotypes between healthy human individuals. Study-wide results and caveats: Large depth notwithstanding, sorted-subset sequencing proved incomplete by rarefaction. Represented diversity (both genetic and exposure-history) was limited by the small number of donors.

This clone was picked up many times. Its antigen is currently unknown. The CDR3 totals 14 residues. Germline-derived CDR1 and CDR2 are WNHNN and SYGVQD (reference sequence). The V end lost 10 bases, the J end lost 1 base, and 15 bases lay between the germline ends. In the authors' workflow: ImmunoSEQ only sent back junction sequences with no quality scores, so filtering was done differently. TCRdb's copy holds only in-frame clones and misses some; the assay was immunoSEQ multiplex PCR. Clonal size and the V and J genes are those of that table, whereas D and trimming came from the DNA. This table holds over 850,000 clones, around 78% found once.

The gene calls are TRBV10-1 and TRBJ2-3, with TRBD2 as a possible D gene (5 bases). The TCR originated in a man aged 18 to 35 in good health. Some clones in this sample may be carry-over from other donors' samples. The sequencing sample was made of memory CD4+ T cells from PBMCs. The subset denotes: CD45RA-negative fraction. The CDR3 region is CANMIPRGTDTQYF. The CDR3 region has the DNA TGCGCCAATATGATACCGAGGGGCACAGATACGCAGTATTTT.